Shown below are 2 T cell receptor beta chains from a single sample sequenced in a study of regulatory T cells in long-lasting Graves disease. The time point: newly diagnosed GD, antithyroid drugs for less than 3 months. Preparation of the TCR library used RNA extracted from PBMCs. Investigators prepared the TCR beta libraries by applying iRepertoire HTBI primers and Arm-PCR of CDR3 regions. TCRdb called the multiplex PCR reads again in MiXCR, with one record for every CDR3 protein. Altogether 500,000 or so distinct CDR3 sequences are present, approximately 14% being singletons, with the ten largest covering over 15%. This same sample was also part of a study on T cells in Graves' hyperthyroidism and ophthalmopathy.

Material: peripheral blood mononuclear cells (PBMCs), obtained at new diagnosis, from a patient treated with antithyroid drugs. Receptor source: a woman aged 50 to 65 with Graves disease.

This clonotype was seen repeatedly, ten times or more. CDR3 sequence: CSARSVVTSASTDTQYF. DNA for the CDR3: TGCAGTGCTAGATCAGTCGTGACTAGCGCCAGCACAGATACGCAGTATTTT. The chain joins TRBV20-1 to TRBJ2-3; 8 bases fit TRBD2. Germline lookup yields CDR1 DFQATT and CDR2 SNEGSKA (reference sequence). The CDR3 length is 17 residues. The junction had 10 bases not matched to a gene; V was cut back by 2 bases and J by 0 bases.

This clonotype was counted many times. This rearrangement joins TRBV11-2 to TRBJ2-1, with D possibly being TRBD2 (5 bases). The CDR3 consists of 16 residues. The germline CDR1 and CDR2 sequences are SGHAT and FQNNGV. Trimming removed 4 bases from V and 4 bases from J, with 17 bases in between. CDR3 residues: CASSWSAGNTYNEQFF. CDR3 nucleotide sequence: TGTGCCAGCAGCTGGTCGGCGGGCAATACGTACAATGAGCAGTTCTTC.